Detailed here is one T cell receptor beta chain. These data belong to a study of blood T cell repertoires in COVID-19. Study as a whole: The origin of the acute and convalescent COVID-19 samples was the United States, Italy and Spain. T cells, B-cell-depleted T cells, or PBMCs provided the cDNA or gDNA that served as material.

V trimming: 3 bases; J trimming: 3 bases; junction bases outside the gene matches: 12. The CDR3 sequence is 17 residues long. CDR1 is SGHTA and CDR2 is FQGTGA in the germline V gene. Profiling relied on immunoSEQ multiplex PCR, and the TCRdb table lists in-frame clones only, not all of them. This table holds about 240,000 clones, approximately 78% found once. The TCR originated in a woman aged 18-29 years with acute or convalescent COVID-19. Sample: peripheral blood. The J gene is TRBJ2-3, the V gene TRBV7-3, with TRBD2 matching over 7 bases. CDR3 sequence: CASSLSGGGPPTDTQYF. DNA of the CDR3: TGTGCCAGCAGCTTGTCCGGGGGAGGGCCCCCTACAGATACGCAGTATTTT.